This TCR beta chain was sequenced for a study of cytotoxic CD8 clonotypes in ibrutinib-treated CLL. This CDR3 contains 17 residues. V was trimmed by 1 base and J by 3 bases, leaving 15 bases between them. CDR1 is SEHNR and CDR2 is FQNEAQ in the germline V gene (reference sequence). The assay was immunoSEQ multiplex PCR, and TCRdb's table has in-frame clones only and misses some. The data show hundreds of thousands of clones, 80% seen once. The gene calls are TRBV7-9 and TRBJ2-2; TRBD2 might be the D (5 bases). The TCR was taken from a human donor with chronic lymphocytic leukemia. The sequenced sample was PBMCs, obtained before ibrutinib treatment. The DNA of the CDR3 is TGTGCCAGCAGCTTAGTTTCCCCGACGGGATACACCGGGGAGCTGTTTTTT. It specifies CASSLVSPTGYTGELFF.